A selection of T cell receptor beta chains follows, all from one sample in a study of T cell responses to AZD1222 COVID-19 vaccine. Produced via immunoSEQ multiplex PCR; TCRdb's table is partial and in-frame only. The sample lists 100,000 or so clones; about 83% were seen once. Sequenced material: peripheral blood, taken on day 0 of AZD1222 vaccination. The receptors were gathered from an adult in good health. Each CDR3 is given with its conserved first and last residue.

V,J,CDR3
TRBV7-9,TRBJ1-2,CASSLALAGRGYTF
TRBV7-2,TRBJ1-5,CASSPKSGGNQPQHF
TRBV5-1,TRBJ2-2,CASSLVGTDYTGELFF
TRBV19,TRBJ2-1,CASSRGWGGNEQFF
TRBV7-2,TRBJ2-2,CASSKGHGDTGELFF
TRBV11-2,TRBJ1-1,CASSRDRERAFF
TRBV19,TRBJ1-5,CASRGVGTGYYNQPQHF
TRBV19,TRBJ2-5,CASSTQGNAETQYF
TRBV6-5,TRBJ1-1,CASRLQGVATEAFF
TRBV18,TRBJ2-2,CASSPVGQTQRTGELFF
TRBV5-1,TRBJ2-5,CASSLALTGVGQETQYF
TRBV3-1/TRBV3-2,TRBJ1-1,CASSGTGETEAFF
TRBV12-3/TRBV12-4,TRBJ1-3,CASSLRSGNTIYF
TRBV9,TRBJ2-2,CASSGQFGELFF
TRBV19,TRBJ1-6,CASSPPDRRSSYNSPLHF
TRBV6-5,TRBJ2-3,CASFRGDTQYF
TRBV7-2,TRBJ2-1,CASSLGYRYNEQFF
TRBV7-6,TRBJ1-3,CASSLSGATSGNTIYF
TRBV9,TRBJ2-7,CASSVALAHQQYF
TRBV7-3,TRBJ2-3,CASSPSPGTGTDTQYF
TRBV18,TRBJ2-7,CASSKWDSYEQYF
TRBV19,TRBJ2-6,CASSFGSGANVLTF
TRBV7-6,TRBJ1-4,CASSLRDRVGEKLFF
TRBV2,TRBJ2-2,CASSSLRGTGELFF
TRBV7-2,TRBJ2-2,CASSLERGANTGELFF
TRBV6-5,TRBJ1-2,CASSFERHHGYTF
TRBV7-2,TRBJ1-5,CASSLRSTGVVGQPQHF
TRBV27,TRBJ2-3,CASSFSGGASDTQYF
TRBV4-2,TRBJ1-2,CASSQVSGQGASRNYGYTF
TRBV29-1,TRBJ2-3,CSVTPSDTQYF
TRBV5-8,TRBJ2-7,CASSFMLGTGRYEQYF
TRBV5-4,TRBJ2-7,CASSLAGTGGYEQYF
TRBV14,TRBJ1-2,CASSQAVGVGGYTF
TRBV15,TRBJ2-7,CATSRGGYSYEQYF
TRBV3-1/TRBV3-2,TRBJ2-7,CASSPGRAYEQYF
TRBV10-3,TRBJ2-3,CAIGTVNSDTQYF
TRBV19,TRBJ1-5,CASSIVPGSGNQPQHF
TRBV5-4,TRBJ1-4,CASSWRGATNEKLFF
TRBV6-5,TRBJ2-7,CASRPWTSGAYEQYF
TRBV10-3,TRBJ2-7,CAISDRDTTYEQYF
TRBV7-2,TRBJ1-2,CASSLKDPNYGYTF
TRBV6-2/TRBV6-3,TRBJ2-7,CASSYSRGGNDEQYF
TRBV18,TRBJ1-3,CASSLRDRETAWGNTIYF
TRBV4-3,TRBJ1-4,CASSQDRDMTNEKLFF
TRBV18,TRBJ1-2,CASSRDSNNYGYTF
TRBV7-9,TRBJ2-7,CASSPQRSSYEQYF
TRBV27,TRBJ1-2,CASRSGQLGGYTF
TRBV7-2,TRBJ2-7,CASSFSYEQYF
TRBV5-6,TRBJ1-2,CASSLGTVPSTNYGYTF
TRBV2,TRBJ2-7,CASSSSGGWGYEQYF